Listed below are T cell receptor beta chains from one sample, sequenced in a study of T cell repertoires in cytomegalovirus infection. TCRdb re-analysed the reads in MiXCR, keeping a single row per CDR3 protein. Found here are about 130,000 distinct CDR3 sequences, roughly a quarter of them singletons; the top ten hold 30% to 35%. The antigens these receptors bind are not known. The sequenced material came from PBMCs, sequenced either directly or after in vitro stimulation (not recorded which). All receptors come from a human donor in good health (CMV status not recorded). Some clones in this sample may be carry-over from other donors' samples. CDR3s include the opening cysteine and the closing phenylalanine or tryptophan. A D gene is named only where the DNA matches it firmly. Clone size is shown for a subset of rows, as once, few, many or a class of expanded clone.

j_call clone_size d_call v_call cdr3_aa cdr3_nt
TRBJ2-5 - TRBD2 TRBV12-3/TRBV12-4 CASSPTLATTNLGTQYF TGTGCCAGCAGTCCGACACTAGCGACGACGAACCTCGGGACCCAGTACTTC
TRBJ1-5 few TRBD1 TRBV5-1 CASSLGDRPEQPQHF TGCGCCAGCAGCTTGGGGGACAGGCCGGAGCAGCCCCAGCATTTT
TRBJ2-1 many TRBD2 TRBV7-8 CASSLRRAGGTYNEQFF TGTGCCAGCAGCCTCCGCAGGGCGGGAGGGACCTACAATGAGCAGTTCTTC
TRBJ1-2 - TRBD1 TRBV20-1 CSASKRGQEHTF TGCAGTGCTTCAAAGAGGGGACAGGAGCACACCTTC
TRBJ2-5 - - TRBV7-9 CASSFSGRETQYF TGTGCCAGCAGCTTTTCAGGAAGAGAGACCCAGTACTTC
TRBJ2-1 many TRBD2 TRBV6-2/TRBV6-3 CASSYKAGGHEQFF TGTGCCAGCAGTTACAAAGCGGGGGGCCATGAGCAGTTCTTC
TRBJ1-1 - TRBD1 TRBV27 CASSFGDRVIGTEAFF TGTGCCAGCAGTTTTGGGGACAGGGTGATAGGAACTGAAGCTTTCTTT
TRBJ2-1 many - TRBV19 CASSMWQGLSSYNEQFF TGTGCCAGTAGTATGTGGCAGGGACTCAGCTCCTACAATGAGCAGTTCTTC
TRBJ2-1 - TRBD2 TRBV6-1 CASSPSRGSRGEQFF TGTGCCAGCAGCCCGTCACGCGGGAGTCGCGGTGAGCAGTTCTTC
TRBJ2-1 few - TRBV6-2/TRBV6-3 CASSYSINRSKQFF TGTGCCAGCAGTTACTCGATTAACCGTTCAAAGCAGTTCTTC
TRBJ1-2 many - TRBV7-2 CASSLGAGDYGYTF TGTGCCAGCAGCTTAGGGGCAGGGGACTATGGCTACACCTTC
TRBJ1-1 - - TRBV12-3/TRBV12-4 CASRITRNTEAFF TGTGCCAGCAGAATCACAAGAAACACTGAAGCTTTCTTT
TRBJ1-2 many - TRBV12-3/TRBV12-4 CASSLSLYGYTF TGTGCCAGCAGTTTGTCACTGTATGGCTACACCTTC
TRBJ1-1 few - TRBV7-2 CASSLAQQGGTEAFF TGTGCCAGCAGCTTAGCTCAACAGGGTGGCACTGAAGCTTTCTTT
TRBJ2-5 few TRBD2 TRBV24-1 CATSDRTSGSETQYF TGTGCCACCAGTGACCGGACTAGCGGGAGTGAGACCCAGTACTTC
TRBJ1-5 many - TRBV20-1 CSASQAGISNQPQHF TGCAGTGCTAGTCAGGCGGGGATTAGCAATCAGCCCCAGCATTTT
TRBJ1-5 - - TRBV30 CAWSPGMENQPQHF TGTGCCTGGAGTCCGGGCATGGAGAATCAGCCCCAGCATTTT
TRBJ2-1 many TRBD2 TRBV7-2 CASSPNPTSGNRNEQFF TGTGCCAGCAGCCCAAACCCGACTAGCGGGAATCGGAATGAGCAGTTCTTC
TRBJ2-5 - - TRBV20-1 CSAREPRVQETQYF TGCAGTGCTAGAGAGCCCAGGGTCCAAGAGACCCAGTACTTC
TRBJ2-4 - TRBD2 TRBV5-1 CASSSLRGGKNIQYF TGCGCCAGCAGCTCCCTTAGGGGAGGGAAAAACATTCAGTACTTC
TRBJ2-7 many - TRBV7-2 CASSLSPSYEQYF TGTGCCAGCAGCCTGTCTCCTAGCTACGAGCAGTACTTC
TRBJ1-3 once - TRBV3-1 CASSPLQGGANGNTIYF TGTGCCAGCAGCCCTTTACAAGGTGGGGCAAATGGAAACACCATATATTTT
TRBJ1-2 - TRBD1 TRBV7-6 CASSEGQGDYGYTF TGTGCCAGCAGCGAGGGACAGGGAGACTATGGCTACACCTTC
TRBJ2-1 few - TRBV11-2 CASSATGTTYNEQFF TGTGCCAGCAGCGCCACAGGGACTACCTACAATGAGCAGTTCTTC
TRBJ2-1 many TRBD1 TRBV7-8 CASFDRGPYNEQFF TGTGCCAGCTTCGACAGGGGGCCCTACAATGAGCAGTTCTTC
TRBJ2-3 many - TRBV7-3 CASSSSVGTQYF TGTGCCAGCAGCTCTAGCGTGGGTACGCAGTATTTT
TRBJ1-1 - TRBD1 TRBV6-1 CASRGQAVGRNTEAFF TGTGCCAGCAGGGGACAGGCGGTTGGGAGGAACACTGAAGCTTTCTTT
TRBJ2-3 - - TRBV6-6 CASSRSGGAGTDTQYF TGTGCCAGCAGTCGTTCGGGGGGCGCCGGCACAGATACGCAGTATTTT
TRBJ2-7 - TRBD1 TRBV27 CASSLPPRETGIHEQYF TGTGCCAGCAGTTTACCTCCCCGTGAGACAGGGATACACGAGCAGTACTTC
TRBJ1-2 medium-sized - TRBV6-1 CASTPLGGNYGYTF TGTGCCAGCACCCCATTAGGGGGGAACTATGGCTACACCTTC
TRBJ2-1 - TRBD2 TRBV7-9 CASSAGLAGTPNEQFF TGTGCCAGCAGCGCGGGACTAGCGGGAACCCCCAATGAGCAGTTCTTC
TRBJ2-3 few TRBD2 TRBV5-4 CASSSEREGRTDTQYF TGTGCCAGCAGCTCTGAGCGGGAAGGTCGCACAGATACGCAGTATTTT
TRBJ1-1 few - TRBV5-1 CASGYSDTEAFF TGCGCCAGCGGATACTCGGACACTGAAGCTTTCTTT
TRBJ2-7 few - TRBV5-6 CASSRPWGTSYEQYF TGTGCCAGCAGTCGGCCTTGGGGAACCTCCTACGAGCAGTACTTC